The next 21 T cell receptor beta chains were all read from a single sample in a study of Graves' ophthalmopathy and Graves' hyperthyroidism. Researchers took RNA transcripts and amplified TCR beta CDR3 regions from them. HTBI primers were used in a first-round RT-PCR, which preceded a second-round multiplex PCR. Via MiXCR, TCRdb re-called the multiplex PCR reads, giving one row per CDR3 protein. In the table there are over a million distinct CDR3 sequences, about two fifths of which are singletons. The material sequenced was peripheral blood or thyroid tissue (not recorded which). These receptors originate from an adult man with Graves' hyperthyroidism.

Points on this clonotype: A read error may account for a junction end that differs from germline. The V and J genes are TRBV5-1 and TRBJ1-1; D not resolved. The CDR3 has 14 amino acids. Germline CDR1 and CDR2: SGHRS and YFSETQ. The CDR3 nucleotides are TGCGCCAGCAGCTTGCATCAGAAGAACACTGGAGCTTTCTTT. It encodes CASSLHQKNTGAFF.

This chain joins TRBV5-1 and TRBJ2-5; the match to TRBD2 covers 8 bases. The germline V gene encodes CDR1 SGHRS and CDR2 YFSETQ. This CDR3 has 14 amino acids. V gave up 4 bases and J gave up 5 bases; unmatched junction bases: 7. The CDR3 loop reads CASSTSGTRETQYF. The CDR3 DNA reads as TGCGCCAGCAGCACATCCGGGACTAGGGAGACCCAGTACTTC.

This clonotype was counted at least ten times. The chain recombines TRBV14 with TRBJ2-7; unclear D gene. Trimming took off 0 bases at V and 3 bases at J, with 12 bases between the two ends. Germline assignment: CDR1 SGHDN and CDR2 FVKESK. This CDR3 comprises 15 residues. The CDR3 DNA sequence: TGTGCCAGCAGCCAAGAGAAGGCAGAGAACTACGAGCAGTACTTC. Its translation: CASSQEKAENYEQYF.

This clonotype was seen ten or more times. This chain uses TRBV2 with TRBJ2-6; the D gene is possibly TRBD1 (6 bases). Trimming stripped 9 bases from V and 4 bases from J, with 13 bases between. Germline loops: CDR1 SNHLY, CDR2 FYNNEI. CDR3 length equals 14 residues. The CDR3 nucleotides read TGTGCCAGGAGACCTACAGGGGGGGCCAACGTCCTGACTTTC. This translates into CARRPTGGANVLTF.

The J gene is TRBJ1-2, the V gene TRBV2; D not resolved. CDR3 length: 12 amino acids. V gave up 8 bases and J gave up 5 bases, with 12 bases separating them. Germline lookup yields CDR1 SNHLY and CDR2 FYNNEI. The CDR3 sequence: CASRSSPYGYTF. For the CDR3, the DNA is TGTGCCAGCCGATCATCCCCATATGGCTACACCTTC.

This clonotype was picked up many times. The V call is TRBV5-5, the J call TRBJ2-2, with D possibly matching TRBD1 (5 bases). The CDR3 is 15 residues long. The V end was cut by 4 bases, the J end by 1 base, with 11 bases between. Germline assignment: CDR1 SGHKS and CDR2 YYEKEE (reference sequence). CDR3 DNA sequence: TGTGCCAGCAGCCTGATGCAGGGGAACACCGGGGAGCTGTTTTTT. Protein product: CASSLMQGNTGELFF. The full variable domain, in which reference TRBV5-5 and TRBJ2-2 provide the parts outside the CDR3, is DAGVTQSPTHLIKTRGQQVTLRCSPISGHKSVSWYQQVLGQGPQFIFQYYEKEERGRGNFPDRFSARQFPNYSSELNVNALLLGDSALYLCASSLMQGNTGELFFGEGSRLTVL.

This clonotype appeared many times. V is TRBV5-1 and J is TRBJ2-2; D is undetermined. The CDR3 is made up of 12 amino acids. Germline V gene data show CDR1 as SGHRS and CDR2 as YFSETQ. Trimming removed 5 bases at V and 1 base at J, with 3 bases between. The CDR3 region is CASRENTGELFF. For the CDR3, the DNA is TGCGCCAGCAGAGAGAACACCGGGGAGCTGTTTTTT.

In DNA, the CDR3 is TGTGCCAGTAGTATAGATCTAAGGGGGACCACTGAAGCTTTCTTT. Translation gives CASSIDLRGTTEAFF. The V and J genes are TRBV19 and TRBJ1-1; TRBD1 is a possible D gene (6 bases). V was shortened by 0 bases and J by 4 bases, with 12 bases between the two germline ends. The CDR3 runs 15 residues. Germline lookup yields CDR1 LNHDA and CDR2 SQIVND (reference sequence).

This clonotype has at least ten counts. V usage is TRBV4-1 and J usage is TRBJ1-1; D is unresolved. Germline V gene lookup returns CDR1 MGHRA and CDR2 YSYEKL. Trimming cost V 6 bases and J 5 bases, with 16 bases left between them. The CDR3 is made up of 14 amino acids. This chain's CDR3 is CASRVSSLRTEAFF. Written as DNA, the CDR3 is TGCGCCAGCAGGGTGTCAAGTTTGCGGACTGAAGCTTTCTTT.

This clonotype was seen a few times. This may come from a read error, since a much larger clone is one base off. V usage is TRBV10-3 and J usage is TRBJ1-5; D might be TRBD1 (5 bases). The germline V gene encodes CDR1 ENHRY and CDR2 SYGVKD. V was shortened by 3 bases and J by 4 bases, with 13 bases between the two germline ends. CDR3 length: 15 amino acids. CDR3 sequence (DNA): TGTGCCATCAGTGAAAAAGGCGGGGGAAATCAGCCCCAGCATTTT. Translating gives CAISEKGGGNQPQHF.

This clonotype was counted many times. The chain couples TRBV7-9 to TRBJ1-1; no clear D gene. V gave up 5 bases and J gave up 8 bases, with 21 bases separating them. The CDR3 contains 15 residues. Germline CDR1 SEHNR, CDR2 FQNEAQ (reference sequence). The CDR3 DNA sequence: TGTGCCAGCAGCCCCCGGCAGGTATCGTTAATAGAAGCTTTCTTT. It specifies CASSPRQVSLIEAFF. Together with reference TRBV7-9 and TRBJ1-1, the CDR3 gives the full variable domain: DTGVSQNPRHKITKRGQNVTFRCDPISEHNRLYWYRQTLGQGPEFLTYFQNEAQLEKSRLLSDRFSAERPKGSFSTLEIQRTEQGDSAMYLCASSPRQVSLIEAFFGQGTRLTVV.

Many counts were recorded for this clonotype. The chain links TRBV20-1 to TRBJ2-7; 9 bases are shared with TRBD1. Trimming cost V 5 bases and J 7 bases; bases outside gene matches: 12. Germline V gene data show CDR1 as DFQATT and CDR2 as SNEGSKA (reference sequence). The CDR3 consists of 14 residues. The CDR3 spells CSAGRDRELREQYF. Written as DNA, the CDR3 is TGCAGTGCTGGCCGGGACAGGGAATTGAGGGAGCAGTACTTC.

This clonotype was found a few times. This may be a read error, as it is one base from a much larger clone. The chain is built from TRBV4-3 and TRBJ2-5; a weak D match, TRBD1 (5 bases). This CDR3 is built from 13 residues. The V gene lost 7 bases and the J gene lost 5 bases, with 14 bases spanning the gap. CDR1 is LGHNA and CDR2 is YSLEER in the germline V gene. The CDR3 reads CASNQQGGETQYF. CDR3 DNA: TGCGCCAGCAACCAGCAGGGCGGCGAGACCCAGTACTTC.

Concerning this clonotype: The junction differs from germline at one of its ends, possibly a read error. The rearrangement uses TRBV10-3 and TRBJ1-5; 7 bases align to TRBD1. CDR3 length: 19 amino acids. Germline V gene sequence: CDR1 ENHRY, CDR2 SYGVKD. For the CDR3, the DNA is TGTGCCAGCAGTACCCGCCAGGGGGGCCGGGGGGGTTCCAATCAGCCCCAGCATTTT. It is translated as CASSTRQGGRGGSNQPQHF.

With regard to this clonotype: The conserved phenylalanine or tryptophan is not found at the CDR3 terminus, so this likely reflects a read error. No DNA is shown, since the ends of the CDR3 on it are uncertain; the CDR3 is the one TCRdb lists. V gene TRBV29-1 combines with J gene TRBJ1-4. CDR1 and CDR2 from the germline V gene are SQVTM and ANQGSEA. The CDR3 comprises 8 residues, both ends counted. The CDR3 region is CSVEDRGV.

The chain recombines TRBV9 with TRBJ1-6; D uncertain. Germline V CDR1 and CDR2: SGDLS, YYNGEE. This CDR3 is built from 12 residues. V was clipped by 0 bases and J by 11 bases, with 6 bases between them. The CDR3, as DNA: TGTGCCAGCAGCGTAGGAGTTCCACCCCTCCACTTT. Its protein product is CASSVGVPPLHF. Full variable domain (outside the CDR3, taken from reference TRBV9 and TRBJ1-6): DSGVTQTPKHLITATGQRVTLRCSPRSGDLSVYWYQQSLDQGLQFLIQYYNGEERAKGNILERFSAQQFPDLHSELNLSSLELGDSALYFCASSVGVPPLHFGNGTRLTVT.

This clonotype was seen just once. The chain links TRBV18 to TRBJ2-2; D possibly corresponds to TRBD1 (6 bases). CDR3 length: 16 residues. V shed 3 bases and J shed 4 bases, with 15 bases lying between them. Germline V lookup: CDR1 KGHSH, CDR2 LQKENI. This CDR3 is CASSPSGGRGTGELFF. Here the CDR3 DNA reads TGTGCCAGCTCACCTTCCGGCGGCAGGGGCACCGGGGAGCTGTTTTTT.

This clonotype has a count of ten or more. The chain uses TRBV7-2 and TRBJ2-7, with TRBD2 as a possible D gene (6 bases). V was shortened by 5 bases and J by 6 bases, with 20 bases between the two germline ends. The CDR3 is 15 amino acids. CDR1 is SGHTA and CDR2 is FQGNSA in the germline V gene. DNA of the CDR3: TGTGCCAGCAGCCCTACTTCCCGGGGGAGCGCCGAGCAGTACTTC. It is translated as CASSPTSRGSAEQYF.

This clonotype was seen ten or more times. The chain joins TRBV20-1 to TRBJ1-6; D unclear. The CDR3 loop spans 14 amino acids. V lost 3 bases, J lost 7 bases, and 13 bases lay in between. Germline CDR1 and CDR2: DFQATT and SNEGSKA (reference sequence). CDR3 residues: CSARGIGWNSPLHF. In nucleotides, the CDR3 is TGCAGTGCTAGGGGGATCGGGTGGAATTCACCCCTCCACTTT.

This rearrangement joins TRBV29-1 to TRBJ2-3, with 9 positions matching TRBD1. This CDR3 has 14 residues. Germline loops: CDR1 SQVTM, CDR2 ANQGSEA. V shed 6 bases, J shed 6 bases, and the junction held 10 bases outside the gene matches. Written as DNA, the CDR3 is TGCAGCGTGAAGACAGGGGGATCAGCGGATACGCAGTATTTT. Protein: CSVKTGGSADTQYF.

In this sample, this clonotype turned up a few times. This rearrangement joins TRBV12-3 or TRBV12-4 to TRBJ1-4; TRBD1 matches 8 bases. The CDR3 loop spans 15 amino acids. V lost 5 bases to trimming and J lost 2 bases; unmatched junction nucleotides: 4. Here the CDR3 reads CASSLQGATNEKLFF. In nucleotides, the CDR3 is TGTGCCAGCAGTCTCCAGGGGGCGACTAATGAAAAACTGTTTTTT.